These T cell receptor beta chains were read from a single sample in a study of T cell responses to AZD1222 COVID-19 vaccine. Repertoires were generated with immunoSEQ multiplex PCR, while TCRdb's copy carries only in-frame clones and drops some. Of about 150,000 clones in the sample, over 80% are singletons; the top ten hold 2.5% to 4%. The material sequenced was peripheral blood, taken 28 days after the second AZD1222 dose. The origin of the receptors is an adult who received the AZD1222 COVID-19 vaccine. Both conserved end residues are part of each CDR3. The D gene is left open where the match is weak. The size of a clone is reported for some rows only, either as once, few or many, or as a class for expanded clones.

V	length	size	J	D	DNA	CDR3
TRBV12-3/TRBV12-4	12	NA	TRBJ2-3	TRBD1	TGTGCCAGCAGTTCAGGGGGCAGGACGCAGTATTTT	CASSSGGRTQYF
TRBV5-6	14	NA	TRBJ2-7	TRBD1	TGTGCCAGCAGCTTGGGGGACAGCTCCTACGAGCAGTACTTC	CASSLGDSSYEQYF
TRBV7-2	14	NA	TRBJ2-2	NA	TGTGCCAGCAGCTTAGTTGGGGGGCCCGGGGAGCTGTTTTTT	CASSLVGGPGELFF
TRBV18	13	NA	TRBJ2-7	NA	TGTGCCAGCTCACCAGCAGGGGTCGACGAGCAGTACTTC	CASSPAGVDEQYF
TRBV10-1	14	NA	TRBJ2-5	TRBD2	TGCGCCAGTCACTCGACTAGCAGCCAAGAGACCCAGTACTTC	CASHSTSSQETQYF
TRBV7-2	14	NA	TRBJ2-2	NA	TGTGCCAGCAGCTTATCCGGGGGCACCGGGGAGCTGTTTTTT	CASSLSGGTGELFF
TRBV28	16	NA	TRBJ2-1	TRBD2	TGTGCCAGCAGTTCCAGCGGGACTAGCGAGTACAATGAGCAGTTCTTC	CASSSSGTSEYNEQFF
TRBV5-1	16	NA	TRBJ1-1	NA	TGCGCCAGCAGCTTGGTGGTGGGGGCGAAAAACACTGAAGCTTTCTTT	CASSLVVGAKNTEAFF
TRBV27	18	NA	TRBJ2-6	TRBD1	TGTGCCAGCAGTCACCGACAGGGAGCCTTGAGTGGGGCCAACGTCCTGACTTTC	CASSHRQGALSGANVLTF
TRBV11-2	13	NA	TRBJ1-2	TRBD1	TGTGCCAGCAGCTTTGGAGGGGGCCTTGGCTACACCTTC	CASSFGGGLGYTF
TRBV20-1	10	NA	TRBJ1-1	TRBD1	TGCAGTGAACGCAGGGGGGGAGCTTTCTTT	CSERRGGAFF
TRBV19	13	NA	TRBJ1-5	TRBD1	TGTGCCAGTACCACAGGGGGGGATCAGCCCCAGCATTTT	CASTTGGDQPQHF
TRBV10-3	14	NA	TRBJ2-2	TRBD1	TGTGCCACCATCCGGGACAGCAACTTAGGGGAGCTGTTTTTT	CATIRDSNLGELFF
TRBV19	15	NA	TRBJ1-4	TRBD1	TGTGCCAGTAGTACGGAGACAGGGCGGTCAAAAAAACTGTTTTTT	CASSTETGRSKKLFF
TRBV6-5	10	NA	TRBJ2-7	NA	TGTGCCAGTGGGAGCTACGAGCAGTACTTC	CASGSYEQYF
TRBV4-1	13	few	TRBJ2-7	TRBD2	TGCGCCAGCAGCCAAGAAACGGGGGGATGGCAGTACTTC	CASSQETGGWQYF
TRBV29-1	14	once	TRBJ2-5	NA	TGCAGCGTTGAAGATCTTGTGTTTTTGCCGACCCAGTACTTC	CSVEDLVFLPTQYF
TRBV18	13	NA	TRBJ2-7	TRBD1	TGTGCCAGCTCACCAGCGACAGGGGACGAGCAGTACTTC	CASSPATGDEQYF
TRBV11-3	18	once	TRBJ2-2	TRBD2	TGTGCCAGCAGCTCCATTAGCGGGACCTCCAGGGACACCGGGGAGCTGTTTTTT	CASSSISGTSRDTGELFF
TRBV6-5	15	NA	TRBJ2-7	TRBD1	TGTGCCAGCAGTTACCTCCGGGACAGGGCCTACGAGCAGTACTTC	CASSYLRDRAYEQYF
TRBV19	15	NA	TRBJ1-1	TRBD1	TGTGCCAGTAGTATATTTCAGGGGGCTCGGACTGAAGCTTTCTTT	CASSIFQGARTEAFF
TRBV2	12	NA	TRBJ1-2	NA	TGTGCCAGCAGTGCCAGTGAGCTGAGCTACACCTTC	CASSASELSYTF
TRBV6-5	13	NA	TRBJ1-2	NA	TGTGCCAGCAGCCCCGGACAAAACTATGGCTACACCTTC	CASSPGQNYGYTF
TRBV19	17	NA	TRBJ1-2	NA	TGTGCCAGTAGCGACGAATCGGTCGATTGGAGGGGTACCATCCGCGCCTTC	CASSDESVDWRGTIRAF
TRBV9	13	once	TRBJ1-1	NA	TGTGCCAGCAGCGGGGGGGCAAACACTGAAGCTTTCTTT	CASSGGANTEAFF
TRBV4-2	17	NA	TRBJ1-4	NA	TGTGCCAGCAGCCAAGAGGGGCAGGGAGTCTCAAGGAAAAAACTGTTTTTT	CASSQEGQGVSRKKLFF
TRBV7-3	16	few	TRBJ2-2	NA	TGTGCCAGCAGCTCGGGACCGGACACGAACACCGGGGAGCTGTTTTTT	CASSSGPDTNTGELFF
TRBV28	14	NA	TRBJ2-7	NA	TGTGTCGTAGTTGGGGTAGCCCCCACTCGCGAGCAGTACTTC	CVVVGVAPTREQYF
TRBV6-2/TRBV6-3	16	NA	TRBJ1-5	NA	TGTGCCAGCAGTTACTCGACCGGTTCTCCTACACAGCCCCAGCATTTT	CASSYSTGSPTQPQHF
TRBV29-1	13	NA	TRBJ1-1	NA	TGCAGCGTTGAAGGACAGGAGTACACTGAAGCTTTCTTT	CSVEGQEYTEAFF
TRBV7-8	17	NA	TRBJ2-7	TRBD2	TGTGCCAGCAGCTTAGAGTCAGCGGGAGACCTCTCCTACGAGCAGTACTTC	CASSLESAGDLSYEQYF
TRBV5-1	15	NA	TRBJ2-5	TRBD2	TGCGCCAGCAGCTTTAGCGGGAAGGCCCAAGAGACCCAGTACTTC	CASSFSGKAQETQYF
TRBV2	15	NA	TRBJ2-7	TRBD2	TGTGCCAGCAGGGGACTAGCGGAAGGCTCCTACGAGCAGTACTTC	CASRGLAEGSYEQYF
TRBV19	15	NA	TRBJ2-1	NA	TGTGCCAGTAGCATTACAGAAAGCACGTACAATGAGCAGTTCTTC	CASSITESTYNEQFF
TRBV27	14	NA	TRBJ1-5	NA	TGTGCCAGCAGTTTGAGACGCGTCAATCAGCCCCAGCATTTT	CASSLRRVNQPQHF
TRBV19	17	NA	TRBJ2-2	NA	TGTGCCAGTAGGCTCCGGGATTACCCCAACCGGGCCGGGGAGCTGTTTTTT	CASRLRDYPNRAGELFF
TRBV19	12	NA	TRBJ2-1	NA	TGTGCCAGTAGTTCCCGACCAGCCGGGCAGTTCTTC	CASSSRPAGQFF
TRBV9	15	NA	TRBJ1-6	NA	TGTGCCAGCAGCGTAGCCCCGGGAAATAATTCACCCCTCCACTTT	CASSVAPGNNSPLHF
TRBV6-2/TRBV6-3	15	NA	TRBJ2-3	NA	TGTGCCAGCAGCTCCCGAGGGCAACCCACAGATACGCAGTATTTT	CASSSRGQPTDTQYF
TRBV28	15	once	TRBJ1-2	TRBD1	TGTGCCAGCAGTTCAGCGCTCAGGGGGAACTATGGCTACACCTTC	CASSSALRGNYGYTF
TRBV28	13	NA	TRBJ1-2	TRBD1	TGTGCCAGCAGTTTGGGACAGAACTATGGCTACACCTTC	CASSLGQNYGYTF
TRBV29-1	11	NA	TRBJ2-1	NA	TGCAGCCTAGGCTTTGGTTATGAGCAGTTCTTC	CSLGFGYEQFF
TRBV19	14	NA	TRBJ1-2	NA	TGTGCCAGTAGTATGGGCCAGGGAAACTCTGGCTACACCTTC	CASSMGQGNSGYTF
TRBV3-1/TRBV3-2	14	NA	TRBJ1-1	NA	TGTGCCAGCAGCCTTTCTGGTGTGAACACTGAAGCTTTCTTT	CASSLSGVNTEAFF
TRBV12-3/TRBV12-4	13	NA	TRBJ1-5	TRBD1	TGTGCCAGCAGTTTCGCAGGGGGACAGCCCCAGCATTTT	CASSFAGGQPQHF
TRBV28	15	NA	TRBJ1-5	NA	TGTGCCAGCAGCCCTCTCGGCGGTGGCAATCAGCCCCAGCATTTT	CASSPLGGGNQPQHF
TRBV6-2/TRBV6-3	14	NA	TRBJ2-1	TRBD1	TGTGCCAGCAGTTACGGGACAGGGGCAAATGAGCAGTTCTTC	CASSYGTGANEQFF
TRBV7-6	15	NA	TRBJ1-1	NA	TGTGCCAGCAGCTTAGCGACGACGATCAAGGCTGAAGCTTTCTTT	CASSLATTIKAEAFF
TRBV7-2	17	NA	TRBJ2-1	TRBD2	TGTGCCAGCAGCGTGGGACTAGCGGGAGGATCCTACAATGAGCAGTTCTTC	CASSVGLAGGSYNEQFF
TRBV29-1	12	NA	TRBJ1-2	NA	TGCAGCGTTGGCGGGGGTAACTATGGCTACACCTTC	CSVGGGNYGYTF
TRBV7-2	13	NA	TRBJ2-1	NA	TGTGCCAGCAGACCCCCCGGTTTTAACCCCCTGCTCTTC	CASRPPGFNPLLF